Listed here are 27 T cell receptor beta chains from one sample, sequenced in a study of blood T cells in healthy people across ages. Using a J-beta primer mix together with a sample-barcoded 5' primer, a second PCR was run for about 6 to 12 cycles. TCRdb re-called the 5' RACE reads through MiXCR, storing one row per CDR3 protein. The sample lists more than 900,000 distinct CDR3 sequences, almost 30% occurring once. Separately, the same data were catalogued under a study of T cells of mothers and their children.

Sequencing used blood. These receptors originate from a woman aged 40 to 50 in good health.

J is TRBJ2-7 and V is TRBV18; D is ambiguous. The J call may be in error: the DNA end matches TRBJ2-5 better. The CDR3 length is 11 residues. Per germline, CDR1 KGHSH and CDR2 LQKENI. The CDR3 sequence is CASSPTRTQYF. CDR3 in DNA: TGTGCCAGCTCGCCTACCCGGACCCAGTACTTC.

This clonotype has only a few counts. This sequence joins TRBV20-1 and TRBJ1-5, with 11 bases lining up with TRBD1. Germline loops: CDR1 DFQATT, CDR2 SNEGSKA (reference sequence). The trim removed 3 bases at V and 4 bases at J, leaving 2 bases unmatched. CDR3 length: 14 amino acids. The CDR3 bases are TGCAGTGCTAGCCGGGACAGGGGGAATCAGCCCCAGCATTTT. Translation gives CSASRDRGNQPQHF.

This clonotype was seen repeatedly, ten times or more. This chain connects TRBV5-1 to TRBJ2-7, with 8 bases lining up with TRBD2. CDR1 is SGHRS and CDR2 is YFSETQ in the germline V gene. V gave up 3 bases and J gave up 7 bases; unmatched junction bases: 12. The CDR3 runs to 15 residues. In nucleotides, the CDR3 is TGCGCCAGCAGCTCCTTAAGCGGGGGTCCTTCGGAGCAGTACTTC. Residues: CASSSLSGGPSEQYF.

This clonotype was observed a handful of times. V and J are TRBV7-2 and TRBJ2-1; either TRBD1 or TRBD2 may supply D (7 bases each). V lost 0 bases to trimming and J lost 5 bases, with 17 bases between them. CDR3 length equals 17 residues. Germline V gene lookup returns CDR1 SGHTA and CDR2 FQGNSA. The CDR3 is CASSLAVGRGRDNEQFF. CDR3 coding DNA: TGTGCCAGCAGCTTAGCGGTCGGCAGGGGGAGGGACAATGAGCAGTTCTTC. Looking up the rest from reference TRBV7-2 and TRBJ2-1 gives the full variable domain: GAGVSQSPSNKVTEKGKDVELRCDPISGHTALYWYRQSLGQGLEFLIYFQGNSAPDKSGLPSDRFSAERTGGSVSTLTIQRTQQEDSAVYLCASSLAVGRGRDNEQFFGPGTRLTVL.

The table lists this clonotype with a few counts. The chain employs TRBV10-3 and TRBJ2-6, with D possibly matching TRBD1 (6 bases). Germline CDR1 ENHRY, CDR2 SYGVKD. This CDR3 is built from 17 residues. V was clipped by 2 bases and J by 2 bases, with 13 bases between them. CDR3 loop: CAISEVQGSPGANVLTF. In nucleotides, the CDR3 is TGTGCCATCAGTGAGGTGCAGGGGTCACCTGGGGCCAACGTCCTGACTTTC.

This clonotype appeared a few times. The chain is built from TRBV7-6 and TRBJ1-1; D may be TRBD1 (6 bases). Germline V gene sequence: CDR1 SGHVS, CDR2 FNYEAQ. The CDR3 is 15 amino acids. Trimming cost V 1 base and J 5 bases, with 14 bases left between them. This chain's CDR3 is CASSLERRGATEAFF. As DNA, the CDR3 is TGTGCCAGCAGCTTAGAGCGCAGGGGCGCGACTGAAGCTTTCTTT.

A single count supports this clonotype. Since a much larger clone is just one base distant, this may be a read error. The chain employs TRBV24-1 and TRBJ2-1; TRBD2 agrees at 15 bases. CDR1 is KGHDR, CDR2 SFDVKD, per germline. V lost 3 bases to trimming and J lost 13 bases; unmatched junction nucleotides: 9. There are 16 residues in the CDR3. Written as DNA, the CDR3 is TGTGCCACCAGTGATCTCGGACTAGCGGGGGGGGAGACCCAGTTCTTC. It translates to CATSDLGLAGGETQFF.

In its sample, this clonotype was seen a few times. At one of its ends the junction is not consistent with the germline gene, which may arise from a read error. The chain is built from TRBV4-3 and TRBJ2-3; D is ambiguous. This CDR3 has 15 residues. Germline V gene data show CDR1 as LGHNA and CDR2 as YSLEER. The CDR3 bases are TGCGGCAGCAGCCAAGAGGACCGAGCATGGGGTACGCAGTATTTT. Amino acid sequence: CGSSQEDRAWGTQYF.

V and J are TRBV28 and TRBJ1-2; D is undetermined. Germline lookup yields CDR1 MDHEN and CDR2 SYDVKM. There are 12 residues in the CDR3. V was clipped by 1 base and J by 5 bases, with 5 bases between them. The CDR3: CASSLLQYGYTF. CDR3 bases: TGTGCCAGCAGTTTATTACAGTATGGCTACACCTTC.

The chain uses TRBV3-1 and TRBJ2-6, with TRBD1 matching 9 bases. The CDR3 is made up of 19 amino acids. CDR1 and CDR2 (germline): LGHDT, YNNKEL (reference sequence). With 4 bases clipped from V and 1 base from J, the junction kept 11 bases outside the gene matches. CDR3 loop: CASSRVLGQGMSGANVLTF. In nucleotides, the CDR3 is TGTGCCAGCAGCCGAGTGCTGGGACAGGGTATGTCTGGGGCCAACGTCCTGACTTTC. Complete variable domain (other parts from reference TRBV3-1 and TRBJ2-6): DTAVSQTPKYLVTQMGNDKSIKCEQNLGHDTMYWYKQDSKKFLKIMFSYNNKELIINETVPNRFSPKSPDKAHLNLHINSLELGDSAVYFCASSRVLGQGMSGANVLTFGAGSRLTVL.

J is TRBJ2-7 and V is TRBV7-9, with 9 nucleotides matching TRBD2. V shed 3 bases and J 7 bases; nucleotides not matched to a gene: 10. The germline V gene encodes CDR1 SEHNR and CDR2 FQNEAQ (reference sequence). The CDR3 has 15 amino acids. The CDR3 nucleotides are TGTGCCAGCAGCTTTCGGCCTAGCGGGGCCCATGAGCAGTACTTC. Its translation is CASSFRPSGAHEQYF. The variable domain in full, with the rest retrieved from reference TRBV7-9 and TRBJ2-7, is DTGVSQNPRHKITKRGQNVTFRCDPISEHNRLYWYRQTLGQGPEFLTYFQNEAQLEKSRLLSDRFSAERPKGSFSTLEIQRTEQGDSAMYLCASSFRPSGAHEQYFGPGTRLTVT.

This clonotype was found a few times. The J gene is TRBJ1-6, the V gene TRBV9; TRBD1 matches 8 bases. With 4 bases clipped from V and 8 bases from J, the junction kept 8 bases outside the gene matches. The CDR3 is 15 residues long. Germline assignment: CDR1 SGDLS and CDR2 YYNGEE. The DNA of the CDR3 is TGTGCCAGCAGCCCCGGACAGGGAAAGGATTCACCCCTCCACTTT. This gives the protein CASSPGQGKDSPLHF. Full variable domain (remainder filled in from reference TRBV9 and TRBJ1-6): DSGVTQTPKHLITATGQRVTLRCSPRSGDLSVYWYQQSLDQGLQFLIQYYNGEERAKGNILERFSAQQFPDLHSELNLSSLELGDSALYFCASSPGQGKDSPLHFGNGTRLTVT.

This chain connects TRBV6-6 to TRBJ1-5, with D possibly matching TRBD1 (5 bases). The germline gives CDR1 MNHNY, CDR2 SVGAGI (reference sequence). With 5 bases removed from V and 7 bases from J, the gap between germline ends came to 9 bases. The CDR3 covers 12 residues. The CDR3: CASSDWGQPQHF. The CDR3 bases are TGTGCCAGCAGTGACTGGGGGCAGCCCCAGCATTTT.

This clonotype was observed a handful of times. The chain couples TRBV6-5 to TRBJ2-7; possible D gene TRBD1, 5 bases. In germline, CDR1 is MNHEY, CDR2 SVGAGI. The CDR3 totals 14 residues. V dropped 3 bases and J dropped 6 bases, with 15 bases sitting between them. The CDR3 region is CASSYLSAGSEQYF. The CDR3 DNA reads TGTGCCAGCAGTTATTTATCCGCAGGGTCCGAGCAGTACTTC.

J is TRBJ1-1 and V is TRBV7-2, with D possibly being TRBD1 (5 bases). The CDR3 has 17 residues. The germline V gene has CDR1 SGHTA and CDR2 FQGNSA. V dropped 5 bases and J dropped 4 bases, with 23 bases sitting between them. CDR3 sequence reads: CASSLRHGAGPFTEAFF. In DNA form, the CDR3 reads TGTGCCAGCAGCCTACGACACGGGGCAGGGCCCTTCACTGAAGCTTTCTTT. Looking up the rest from reference TRBV7-2 and TRBJ1-1 gives the full variable domain: GAGVSQSPSNKVTEKGKDVELRCDPISGHTALYWYRQSLGQGLEFLIYFQGNSAPDKSGLPSDRFSAERTGGSVSTLTIQRTQQEDSAVYLCASSLRHGAGPFTEAFFGQGTRLTVV.

This clonotype was seen more than once but under ten times. This sequence joins TRBV19 and TRBJ1-1; D may be TRBD1 (5 bases). The CDR3 is made up of 13 amino acids. The V gene's germline CDR1 is LNHDA and CDR2 SQIVND (reference sequence). V was trimmed by 5 bases and J by 1 base, leaving 8 bases between them. The CDR3 bases are TGTGCCAGTAGTGGTGGGACGAACACTGAAGCTTTCTTT. Encoded protein: CASSGGTNTEAFF.

CDR3 bases: TGCAGTGCTAGTGTGCAGCTCTATGCTGGCTACACCTTC. Its translation is CSASVQLYAGYTF. The chain uses TRBV20-1 and TRBJ1-2; D unclear. Trimming took 3 bases from V and 7 from J, leaving 15 bases between them. Germline V gene data show CDR1 as DFQATT and CDR2 as SNEGSKA (reference sequence). The CDR3 is 13 amino acids.

The chain couples TRBV28 to TRBJ2-3, with D maybe TRBD2 (6 bases). CDR1 and CDR2 from the germline V gene are MDHEN and SYDVKM. Between the trimmed V and J ends, which lost 6 bases and 5 bases, there was a span of 15 bases. The CDR3 covers 14 residues. The CDR3 sequence: CASRTTGVKDTQYF. In nucleotides, the CDR3 is TGTGCCAGCAGAACGACGGGGGTGAAAGATACGCAGTATTTT.

The J gene is TRBJ2-1, the V gene TRBV29-1; 12 bases align to TRBD1. Trimming cost V 2 bases and J 6 bases; bases outside gene matches: 5. The V gene's germline CDR1 is SQVTM and CDR2 ANQGSEA. The CDR3 consists of 15 residues. The CDR3 DNA follows: TGCAGCGTTGAATCTTCGGGACAGGGGGCCAATGAGCAGTTCTTC. This encodes CSVESSGQGANEQFF.

This clonotype came up a few times. The chain recombines TRBV28 with TRBJ2-7; 8 bases map to TRBD2. CDR1 MDHEN and CDR2 SYDVKM come from the germline V gene. V was clipped by 7 bases and J by 3 bases; unmatched bases: 14. The CDR3 runs to 16 residues. DNA for the CDR3: TGTGCCAGCAAGCCGGGAGGGGGGGTCCGGGTCTACGAGCAGTACTTC. Protein product: CASKPGGGVRVYEQYF.

This clonotype appeared once. This chain links TRBV11-2 with TRBJ2-1; maybe TRBD2 (7 bases). The CDR3 contains 16 residues. The V end was cut by 3 bases, the J end by 1 base, with 13 bases between. CDR1 and CDR2 (germline): SGHAT, FQNNGV. The CDR3 region is CASSLGGLVSYNEQFF. In DNA form, the CDR3 reads TGTGCCAGCAGCTTGGGGGGGCTGGTTTCCTACAATGAGCAGTTCTTC.

The DNA for the CDR3 is TGCGCCAGCAGCTTGGATTTTCTCGGGGAAGCTTTCTTT. This encodes CASSLDFLGEAFF. V and J are TRBV5-1 and TRBJ1-1; D uncertain. V shed 0 bases and J shed 8 bases, with 11 bases lying between them. From germline, CDR1 is SGHRS and CDR2 YFSETQ. The CDR3 spans 13 residues.

The J gene is TRBJ2-5, the V gene TRBV7-9, with TRBD1 matching over 9 bases. The DNA end is more similar to TRBJ2-7, so the J call may be wrong. The CDR3 has 15 amino acids. Germline V gene sequence: CDR1 SEHNR, CDR2 FQNEAQ (reference sequence). The CDR3 DNA is TGTGCCAGCAGCTCTAACAGGGGGCGCCTCCACGAGCAGTACTTC. Protein: CASSSNRGRLHEQYF.

This clonotype was seen many times. J is TRBJ1-3 and V is TRBV27; D remains unclear. The V end was cut by 0 bases, the J end by 0 bases, with 6 bases between. The CDR3 loop spans 15 amino acids. Germline V gene data show CDR1 as MNHEY and CDR2 as SMNVEV (reference sequence). The CDR3 DNA is TGTGCCAGCAGTTTATCAGGAATCTCTGGAAACACCATATATTTT. It encodes CASSLSGISGNTIYF.

This clonotype occurred many times. This may be a read error: a much more frequent sequence differs by one nucleotide. The chain has TRBV7-8 and TRBJ1-4; 7 bases align to TRBD1. CDR1 is SGHVS and CDR2 is FQNEAQ in the germline V gene. The CDR3 has 18 residues. CDR3 nucleotides: TGTGCCAGCAGCTTAGATCGGAGGACAGGCGAGTCTAATGAAAAACGGTTTTTT. This codes for CASSLDRRTGESNEKRFF.

V usage is TRBV20-1 and J usage is TRBJ2-3, with D perhaps TRBD1 or TRBD2 (6 bases each). The length of the CDR3 is 19 residues. Germline V lookup: CDR1 DFQATT, CDR2 SNEGSKA (reference sequence). The germline V and J ends were trimmed by 0 bases and 3 bases, with 25 bases remaining between them. CDR3 region: CSARDGRQELGGLTDTQYF. DNA of the CDR3: TGCAGTGCTAGAGATGGGAGGCAGGAGTTAGGGGGTTTGACAGATACGCAGTATTTT.

This clonotype was counted many times. The chain links TRBV6-2 or TRBV6-3 to TRBJ2-1; the match to TRBD1 covers 7 bases. The CDR3 has 14 amino acids. Trimming at V came to 8 bases and at J to 0 bases, leaving 4 bases not matched to a gene. Per germline, CDR1 MNHEY and CDR2 SVGEGT. In DNA form, the CDR3 reads TGTGCCAGCCTGCAGGGGGACTCCTACAATGAGCAGTTCTTC. Encoded protein: CASLQGDSYNEQFF.